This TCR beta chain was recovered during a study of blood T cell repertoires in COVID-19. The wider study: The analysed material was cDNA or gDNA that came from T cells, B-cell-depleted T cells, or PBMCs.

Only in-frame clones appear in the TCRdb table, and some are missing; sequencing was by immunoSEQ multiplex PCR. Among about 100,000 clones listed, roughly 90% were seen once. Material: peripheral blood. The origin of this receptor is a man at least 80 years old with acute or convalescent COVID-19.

CDR3 DNA: TGTGCCAGCAGCAAAGCGTCGAGGGGGCCCCTGTCGTACGAGCAGTACTTC. Encoded protein: CASSKASRGPLSYEQYF. The rearrangement links TRBV21-1 to TRBJ2-7; TRBD1 is the table's D call, not checked against the DNA. TRBV21-1 is labeled a pseudogene. This CDR3 spans 17 amino acids.